The clone carrying this T cell receptor beta chain was seen many times. What it binds is unknown. The sample belongs to a study of metastatic and nonmetastatic thyroid tumors. General observations from the study: Benign nodules were reported to have significantly lower TCR beta diversity than malignant thyroid tumors, in blood and tumor.

Using MiXCR, TCRdb reanalyzed the PCR reads. The sample comprises 29,000 or so clones, 3.5% to 5% of which are singletons, and under 25% rests with the top ten. Nobody among the patients had been given any treatment before thyroid surgery. V lost 6 bases and J 2 bases, leaving 27 bases between the germline ends. This CDR3 has 19 residues. Germline CDR1 reads MDHEN; CDR2 reads SYDVKM. The sequence came from a female donor with papillary thyroid cancer or a benign thyroid nodule (not recorded which). Some clones in this sample may be carry-over from other donors' samples. The sample comprised blood. The V call is TRBV28, the J call TRBJ2-3, with a tentative D call TRBD1 (6 bases). The CDR3 sequence: CASSWDTVHTGTTTDTQYF. CDR3 nucleotides: TGTGCCAGCAGCTGGGACACGGTACATACCGGGACGACCACAGATACGCAGTATTTT.